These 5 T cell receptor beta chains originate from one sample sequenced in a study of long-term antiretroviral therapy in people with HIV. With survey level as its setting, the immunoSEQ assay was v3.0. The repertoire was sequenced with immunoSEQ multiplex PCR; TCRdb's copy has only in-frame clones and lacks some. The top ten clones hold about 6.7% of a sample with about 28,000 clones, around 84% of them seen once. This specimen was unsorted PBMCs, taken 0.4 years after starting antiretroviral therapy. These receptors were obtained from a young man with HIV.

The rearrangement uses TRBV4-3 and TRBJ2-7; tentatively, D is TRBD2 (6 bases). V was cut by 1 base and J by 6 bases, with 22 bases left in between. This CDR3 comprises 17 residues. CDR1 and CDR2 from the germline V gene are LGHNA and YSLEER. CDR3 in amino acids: CASSQGGRAGEVTEQYF. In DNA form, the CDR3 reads TGCGCCAGCAGCCAAGGGGGAAGAGCGGGTGAGGTTACCGAGCAGTACTTC.

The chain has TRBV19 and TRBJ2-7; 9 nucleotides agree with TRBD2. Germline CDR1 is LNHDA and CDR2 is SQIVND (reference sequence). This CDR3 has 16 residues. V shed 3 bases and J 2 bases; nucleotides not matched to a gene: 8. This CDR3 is CASSIAGTSRTYEQYF. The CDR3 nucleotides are TGTGCCAGTAGTATTGCCGGGACTAGCAGAACCTACGAGCAGTACTTC.

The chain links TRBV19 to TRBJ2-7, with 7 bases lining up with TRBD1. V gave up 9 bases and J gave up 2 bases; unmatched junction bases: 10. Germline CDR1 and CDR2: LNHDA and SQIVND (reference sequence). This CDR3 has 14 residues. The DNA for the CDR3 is TGTGCCAGCTCGTTAACAGGGGCCACCTACGAGCAGTACTTC. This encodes CASSLTGATYEQYF.

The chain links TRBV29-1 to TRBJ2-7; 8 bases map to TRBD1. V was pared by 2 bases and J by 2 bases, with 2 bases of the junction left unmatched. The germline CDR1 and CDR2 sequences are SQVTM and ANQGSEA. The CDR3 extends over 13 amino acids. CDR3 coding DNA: TGCAGCGTTGAAATACAGGGGGCCTACGAGCAGTACTTC. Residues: CSVEIQGAYEQYF.

The CDR3: CASSPWDRYGNEQFF. CDR3 DNA sequence: TGTGCCAGCAGCCCTTGGGACAGGTACGGCAATGAGCAGTTCTTC. The V call is TRBV5-8, the J call TRBJ2-1; TRBD1 matches at 8 bases. CDR3 size: 15 residues. Germline V CDR1 and CDR2: SGHTS, YDEGEE. Trimming removed 4 bases from V and 6 bases from J; junction bases left unmatched: 9.